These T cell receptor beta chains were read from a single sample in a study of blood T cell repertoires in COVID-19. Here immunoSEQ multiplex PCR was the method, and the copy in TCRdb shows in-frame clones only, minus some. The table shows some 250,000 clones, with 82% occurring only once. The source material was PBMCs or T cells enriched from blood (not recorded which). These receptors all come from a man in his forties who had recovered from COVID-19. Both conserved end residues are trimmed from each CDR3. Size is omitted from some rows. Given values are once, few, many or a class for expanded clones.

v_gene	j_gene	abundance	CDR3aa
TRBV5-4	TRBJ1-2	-	ASSLDSYGYT
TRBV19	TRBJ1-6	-	ASSYPGTVDNSPLH
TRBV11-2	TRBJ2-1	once	ASSLFAGAYNEQF
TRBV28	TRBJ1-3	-	ASRKSGGSSGNTIY
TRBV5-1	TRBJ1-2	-	ANSTDYGYT
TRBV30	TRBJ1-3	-	ASDSRSSGNTIY
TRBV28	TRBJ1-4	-	ASSRLGGYNEKLF
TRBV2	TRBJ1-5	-	ASSGQWNQPQH
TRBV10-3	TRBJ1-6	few	AISEGQGINSPLH
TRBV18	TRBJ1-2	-	ASSPLRDRAGYT
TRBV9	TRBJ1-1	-	ASSVTPGLGTEAF
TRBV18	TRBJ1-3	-	ASSPRSAGLSGNTIY
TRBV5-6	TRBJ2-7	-	ASSLNDRDDGEQY
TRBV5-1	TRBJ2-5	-	ASSLERQVETQY
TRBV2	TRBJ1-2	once	ASSEAKEAGYT
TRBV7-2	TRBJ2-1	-	ASSGGLAPYNEQF
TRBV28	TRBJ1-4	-	ATVLSGGDEKLF
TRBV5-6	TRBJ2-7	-	ASSPVGILSYEQY
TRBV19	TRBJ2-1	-	ASGGSYEQF
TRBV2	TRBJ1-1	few	ASSEPSRGTEAF
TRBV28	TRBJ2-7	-	ASSEIPGSGGGY
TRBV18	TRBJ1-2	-	ASSPRTGNLGGYT
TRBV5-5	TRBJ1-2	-	ASSLAGGLNYGYT
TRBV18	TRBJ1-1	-	ASSPPEGRHTEAF
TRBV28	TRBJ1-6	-	ASSPGGQYNSPLH
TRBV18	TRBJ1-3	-	ASSPTAGKDSGNTIY